Included here is one TCR beta chain sequence, with context. Its target is unknown. The source of the sample is a study of CD8 T cells in ankylosing spondylitis. CDR3 size: 13 residues. The germline gives CDR1 SGHRS, CDR2 YFSETQ. V lost 4 bases and J lost 8, with 15 bases in between. Regarding the study as a whole: CD8+ cells made up the disease-linked clones, which were relatively rare in peripheral blood. The study looked at matched synovial fluid samples from ankylosing spondylitis patients. Disease-linked clones were reported to be significantly enriched there. Typical of ankylosing spondylitis blood, it appeared, was a TCR beta motif of about eight highly homologous variants.

MiXCR, applied by TCRdb to the 5' RACE reads, yields one record per CDR3 protein. The sample shows about 540,000 distinct CDR3 sequences, about 13% of them seen only once. The chain links TRBV5-1 to TRBJ1-2; D gene unclear. The sequencing sample was made of blood, either unsorted or a sorted T cell fraction (not recorded which). This receptor was identified in a male donor with ankylosing spondylitis. As DNA, the CDR3 is TGCGCCAGCAGCCAGAGTATTCCCCACGGCTACACCTTC. It specifies CASSQSIPHGYTF.